A single sample gave rise to the 22 T cell receptor beta chains below, sequenced in a study of blood T cell repertoires in COVID-19. The data were produced by immunoSEQ multiplex PCR, yet TCRdb's version contains in-frame clones alone and is incomplete. The table has approximately 140,000 clones, around 87% seen once. The sequenced sample was PBMCs or T cells enriched from blood (not recorded which). All receptors derive from a woman in her 30s with acute COVID-19.

In DNA form, the CDR3 reads TGCGCCAGCAGCCGCCAGGACCTACAGGACAATGAGCAGTTCTTC. Translating it yields CASSRQDLQDNEQFF. This sequence joins TRBV4-1 and TRBJ2-1; D perhaps matches TRBD1 (5 bases). V lost 4 bases, J lost 5 bases, and 15 bases lay in between. This CDR3 is 15 amino acids long. Per the germline V gene, CDR1 is MGHRA and CDR2 is YSYEKL.

V and J are TRBV30 and TRBJ2-7; D might be TRBD1 (5 bases). Looked up from germline, CDR1 is GTSNPN and CDR2 is SVGIG (reference sequence). The CDR3 is 14 residues long. V lost 0 bases and J lost 5, with 14 bases in between. The chain's CDR3 is CAWSVISRVDEQYF. The CDR3 region has the DNA TGTGCCTGGAGTGTTATCTCCAGGGTCGACGAGCAGTACTTC.

In its sample, this clone was seen once. J is TRBJ2-7 and V is TRBV5-6; D gene unclear. The V and J ends lost 4 bases and 7 bases respectively, with 12 bases between them. Germline V gives CDR1 SGHDT, CDR2 YYEEEE. This CDR3 spans 12 amino acids. In nucleotides, the CDR3 is TGTGCCAGCAGCATTACCCCCCTAGAGCAGTACTTC. Translating gives CASSITPLEQYF.

The chain recombines TRBV28 with TRBJ2-7, with TRBD2 identical over 11 bases. Germline CDR1 and CDR2: MDHEN and SYDVKM. The V gene end was trimmed by 6 bases and the J gene end by 4 bases; junction bases not matched to a gene: 8. The CDR3 sequence is 15 residues long. In DNA form, the CDR3 reads TGTGCCAGCAGCCTCGGTGGGACTAGCGGATACGAGCAGTACTTC. Its translation: CASSLGGTSGYEQYF.

The gene calls are TRBV7-6 and TRBJ2-5, with 10 bases matching TRBD1. Germline loops: CDR1 SGHVS, CDR2 FNYEAQ. V lost 6 bases, J lost 3 bases, and 4 bases stayed unmatched. CDR3 length: 14 amino acids. CDR3 region: CASSFGTGEETQYF. The CDR3 bases are TGTGCCAGCAGTTTCGGGACAGGGGAAGAGACCCAGTACTTC. Filled out from reference TRBV7-6 and TRBJ2-5, the complete variable domain reads GAGVSQSPRYKVTKRGQDVALRCDPISGHVSLYWYRQALGQGPEFLTYFNYEAQQDKSGLPNDRFSAERPEGSISTLTIQRTEQRDSAMYRCASSFGTGEETQYFGPGTRLLVL.

This chain uses TRBV10-1 with TRBJ2-7; possibly TRBD1 for D (5 bases). CDR3 length: 18 residues. Per the germline V gene, CDR1 is WNHNN and CDR2 is SYGVQD (reference sequence). V shed 0 bases and J shed 5 bases, with 23 bases lying between them. The CDR3 region has the DNA TGCGCCAGCAGTGAGTCCGTGGACAAGCCTGCCATTCCTAACGAGCAGTACTTC. Translation: CASSESVDKPAIPNEQYF.

The rearrangement joins TRBV28 to TRBJ1-6, with 7 bases identical to TRBD1. CDR1 MDHEN and CDR2 SYDVKM come from the germline V gene. CDR3 length equals 19 residues. J lost 0 bases, V lost 8 bases, and 16 bases had no gene match. The CDR3: CASGLSQDRLSSYNSPLHF. CDR3 coding DNA: TGTGCCAGCGGATTAAGCCAGGACAGGCTGAGCTCCTATAATTCACCCCTCCACTTT.

The rearrangement uses TRBV6-5 and TRBJ1-5; possibly TRBD1 for D (6 bases). Germline lookup yields CDR1 MNHEY and CDR2 SVGAGI. CDR3 length equals 14 residues. Trimming shortened V by 0 bases and J by 7 bases, and 10 bases separated the two germline ends. The CDR3 coding sequence is TGTGCCAGCAGTTACTCCAGGGGCGGACAGCCCCAGCATTTT. Its protein is CASSYSRGGQPQHF.

The chain carries TRBV27 and TRBJ2-7; D might be TRBD1 (6 bases). This CDR3 is built from 13 residues. V was shortened by 6 bases and J by 3 bases, with 12 bases between the two germline ends. Germline CDR1 and CDR2: MNHEY and SMNVEV (reference sequence). The CDR3 spells CASRGDKYYEQYF. CDR3 sequence (DNA): TGTGCCAGCAGAGGGGACAAGTACTACGAGCAGTACTTC.

The rearrangement uses TRBV5-1 and TRBJ2-7; D gene unclear. CDR1 SGHRS and CDR2 YFSETQ come from the germline V gene. Trimming pared 0 bases from V and 0 bases from J, leaving 10 bases between. This CDR3 is 15 amino acids long. CDR3 nucleotide sequence: TGCGCCAGCAGCTTGGCCGAGGTGGGCTCCTACGAGCAGTACTTC. This translates into CASSLAEVGSYEQYF.

The rearrangement uses TRBV24-1 and TRBJ2-5, with TRBD2 matching over 9 bases. The CDR3 is 16 amino acids. With 3 bases clipped from V and 5 bases from J, the junction kept 9 bases outside the gene matches. Germline V gene lookup returns CDR1 KGHDR and CDR2 SFDVKD. The CDR3 spells CATSDPKLAGGETQYF. As DNA, the CDR3 is TGTGCCACCAGTGATCCCAAACTAGCGGGCGGTGAGACCCAGTACTTC.

The chain carries TRBV19 and TRBJ1-4; D is possibly TRBD1 (6 bases). The CDR3 extends over 16 amino acids. Trimming cost V 3 bases and J 0 bases, with 11 bases left between them. Germline V lookup: CDR1 LNHDA, CDR2 SQIVND (reference sequence). CDR3 nucleotide sequence: TGTGCCAGTAGTATCGGGGGGGGCACAACTAATGAAAAACTGTTTTTT. It specifies CASSIGGGTTNEKLFF.

V is TRBV30 and J is TRBJ1-5; possibly TRBD1 for D (5 bases). The CDR3 spans 14 residues. Germline lookup yields CDR1 GTSNPN and CDR2 SVGIG (reference sequence). The V gene lost 4 bases and the J gene lost 5 bases, with 15 bases spanning the gap. This CDR3 is CAWNPGRGDQPQHF. DNA for the CDR3: TGTGCCTGGAACCCCGGGCGGGGCGATCAGCCCCAGCATTTT.

This chain uses TRBV3-1 (or the pseudogene TRBV3-2) with TRBJ2-2; 9 bases line up with TRBD2. Germline V lookup: CDR1 LGHDT, CDR2 YNNKEL (reference sequence). The ends lost 0 bases at V and 5 bases at J; junction bases unmatched: 7. The CDR3 spans 17 residues. CDR3 DNA sequence: TGTGCCAGCAGCCAAGATTCCGCGGGAGGGAAAACCGGGGAGCTGTTTTTT. As protein: CASSQDSAGGKTGELFF.

The V call is TRBV10-3, the J call TRBJ1-1, with 7 nucleotides matching TRBD1. V dropped 3 bases and J dropped 5; count of bases not matched to a gene: 6. In germline, CDR1 is ENHRY, CDR2 SYGVKD. CDR3 length: 14 amino acids. The DNA of the CDR3 is TGTGCCATCAGTGATTTAGACAGGGATACTGAAGCTTTCTTT. Its protein product is CAISDLDRDTEAFF.

CDR3 bases: TGTGCCAGCAGTTTATCATCCGGGAATAGGGCTTTCTTT. This sequence encodes CASSLSSGNRAFF. V and J are TRBV27 and TRBJ1-1; unclear D gene. CDR1 and CDR2 from the germline V gene are MNHEY and SMNVEV (reference sequence). Trimming took off 0 bases at V and 11 bases at J, with 13 bases between the two ends. The CDR3 length is 13 residues.

The chain recombines TRBV2 with TRBJ2-7, with 9 nucleotides matching TRBD2. There are 18 residues in the CDR3. The germline V gene has CDR1 SNHLY and CDR2 FYNNEI. With 8 bases clipped from V and 4 bases from J, the junction kept 21 bases outside the gene matches. The CDR3 bases are TGTGCCAGCGAGGACGGAGTCTGGCGGGAGGGTGCGGGGTACGAGCAGTACTTC. Its translation: CASEDGVWREGAGYEQYF.

The CDR3 nucleotides are TGCGCCAGCAGTCCCACCGCGACACACCACAATCAGCCCCAGCATTTT. It yields the protein CASSPTATHHNQPQHF. The V gene is TRBV23-1, the J gene TRBJ1-5; no firm D call. TRBV23-1 is placed among ORFs of uncertain function. V gave up 4 bases and J gave up 3 bases, with 16 bases separating them. The CDR3 runs to 16 residues.

Note on this clone: At one boundary the junction diverges from the germline segment, which might be a read error. The chain combines TRBV11-2 with TRBJ2-7; D unresolved. CDR3 length: 12 amino acids. Per the germline V gene, CDR1 is SGHAT and CDR2 is FQNNGV. CDR3 DNA: TGTGCCAGCAGCTTAGCGGAACCCCATCGGGACTTC. It translates to CASSLAEPHRDF.

The chain employs TRBV25-1 and TRBJ2-5, with 9 bases lining up with TRBD1. V lost 4 bases to trimming and J lost 2 bases; unmatched junction nucleotides: 5. The germline gives CDR1 MGHDK, CDR2 SYGVNS. This CDR3 is 15 amino acids long. CDR3 region: CASSAAGTGQETQYF. The CDR3 DNA reads TGTGCCAGCAGTGCCGCCGGGACAGGGCAAGAGACCCAGTACTTC.

The chain links TRBV2 to TRBJ2-2; 11 nucleotides agree with TRBD2. The germline V gene encodes CDR1 SNHLY and CDR2 FYNNEI. V shed 5 bases, J shed 5 bases, and the junction held 4 bases outside the gene matches. CDR3 size: 15 residues. As DNA, the CDR3 is TGTGCCAGCAGTATAGCGGGAGGGGGTACCGGGGAGCTGTTTTTT. Amino acid sequence: CASSIAGGGTGELFF.

Note on this clone: Within the sample, other DNA sequences also encode this same CDR3. The chain uses TRBV10-3 and TRBJ2-1; D unresolved. CDR3 size: 11 residues. Germline lookup yields CDR1 ENHRY and CDR2 SYGVKD. Trimming pared 2 bases from V and 6 bases from J, leaving 2 bases between. The CDR3 sequence is CAISELNEQFF. The CDR3 DNA reads as TGTGCCATCAGTGAGCTCAATGAGCAGTTCTTC.